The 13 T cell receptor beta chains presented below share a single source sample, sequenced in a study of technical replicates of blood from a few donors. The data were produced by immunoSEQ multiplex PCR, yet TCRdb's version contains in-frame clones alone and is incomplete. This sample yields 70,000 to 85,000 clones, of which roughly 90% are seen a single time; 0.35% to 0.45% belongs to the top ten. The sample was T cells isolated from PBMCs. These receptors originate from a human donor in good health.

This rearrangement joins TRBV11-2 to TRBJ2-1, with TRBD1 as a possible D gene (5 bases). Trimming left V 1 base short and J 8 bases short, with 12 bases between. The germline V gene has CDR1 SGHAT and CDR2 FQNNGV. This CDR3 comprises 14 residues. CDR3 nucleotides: TGTGCCAGCAGCTTAGTGGCAGGGATCGATGAGCAGTTCTTC. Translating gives CASSLVAGIDEQFF.

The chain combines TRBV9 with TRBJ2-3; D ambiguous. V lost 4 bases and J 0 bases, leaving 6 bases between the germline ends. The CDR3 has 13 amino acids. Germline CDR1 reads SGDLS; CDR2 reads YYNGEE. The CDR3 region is CASSPGSTDTQYF. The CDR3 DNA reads TGTGCCAGCAGCCCCGGGAGCACAGATACGCAGTATTTT. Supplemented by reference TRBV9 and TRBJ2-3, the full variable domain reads DSGVTQTPKHLITATGQRVTLRCSPRSGDLSVYWYQQSLDQGLQFLIQYYNGEERAKGNILERFSAQQFPDLHSELNLSSLELGDSALYFCASSPGSTDTQYFGPGTRLTVL.

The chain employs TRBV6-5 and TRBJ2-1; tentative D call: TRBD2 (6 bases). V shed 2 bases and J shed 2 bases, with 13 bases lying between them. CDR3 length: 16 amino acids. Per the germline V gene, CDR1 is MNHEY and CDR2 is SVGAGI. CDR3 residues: CASSYQVGGAYNEQFF. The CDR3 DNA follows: TGTGCCAGCAGTTACCAAGTGGGAGGAGCCTACAATGAGCAGTTCTTC.

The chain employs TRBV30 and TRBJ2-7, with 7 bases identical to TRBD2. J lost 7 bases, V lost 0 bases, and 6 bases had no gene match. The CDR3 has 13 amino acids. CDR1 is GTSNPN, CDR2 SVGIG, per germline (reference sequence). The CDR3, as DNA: TGTGCCTGGAGTGTAGGGGACTACTGGGAGCAGTACTTC. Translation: CAWSVGDYWEQYF.

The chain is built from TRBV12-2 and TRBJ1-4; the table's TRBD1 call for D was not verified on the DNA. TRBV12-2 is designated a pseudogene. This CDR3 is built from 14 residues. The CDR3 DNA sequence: TGTGCAAGTCGCCACAGCCCAACTAATGAAAAACTGTTTTTT. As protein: CASRHSPTNEKLFF.

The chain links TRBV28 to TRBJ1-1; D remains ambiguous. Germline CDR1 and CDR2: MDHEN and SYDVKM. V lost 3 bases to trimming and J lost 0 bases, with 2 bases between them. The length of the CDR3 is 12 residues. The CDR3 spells CASSFMNTEAFF. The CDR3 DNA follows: TGTGCCAGCAGTTTTATGAACACTGAAGCTTTCTTT.

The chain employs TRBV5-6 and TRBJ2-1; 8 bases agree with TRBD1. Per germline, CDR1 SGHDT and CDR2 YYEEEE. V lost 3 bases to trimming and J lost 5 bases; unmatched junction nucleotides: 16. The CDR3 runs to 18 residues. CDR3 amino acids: CASSSNPTGQVLNNEQFF. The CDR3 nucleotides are TGTGCCAGCAGCTCAAATCCCACGGGACAGGTCCTTAACAATGAGCAGTTCTTC.

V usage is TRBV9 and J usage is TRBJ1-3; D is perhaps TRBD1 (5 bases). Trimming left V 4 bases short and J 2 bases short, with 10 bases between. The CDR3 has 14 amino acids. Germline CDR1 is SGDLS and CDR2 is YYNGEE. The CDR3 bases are TGTGCCAGCAGCCCCAGGGCACCTGGAAACACCATATATTTT. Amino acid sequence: CASSPRAPGNTIYF.

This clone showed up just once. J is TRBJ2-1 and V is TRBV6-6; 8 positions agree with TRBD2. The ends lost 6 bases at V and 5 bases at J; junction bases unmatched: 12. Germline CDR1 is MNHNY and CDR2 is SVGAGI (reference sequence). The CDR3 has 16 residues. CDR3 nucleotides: TGTGCCAGCAGCCCGAGATCGACTAGCGCTGACAATGAGCAGTTCTTC. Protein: CASSPRSTSADNEQFF.

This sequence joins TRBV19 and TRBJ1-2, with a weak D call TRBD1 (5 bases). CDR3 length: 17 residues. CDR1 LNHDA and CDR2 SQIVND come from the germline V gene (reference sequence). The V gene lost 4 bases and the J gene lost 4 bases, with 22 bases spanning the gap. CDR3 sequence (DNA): TGTGCCAGTAGTAATCCACAGGTCCTAACTTTGCTCTATGGCTACACCTTC. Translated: CASSNPQVLTLLYGYTF.

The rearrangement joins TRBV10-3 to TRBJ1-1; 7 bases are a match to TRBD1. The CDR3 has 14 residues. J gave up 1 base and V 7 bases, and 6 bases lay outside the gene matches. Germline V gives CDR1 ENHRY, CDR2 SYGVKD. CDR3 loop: CAINKQGQNTEAFF. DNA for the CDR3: TGTGCCATCAACAAACAGGGGCAGAACACTGAAGCTTTCTTT.

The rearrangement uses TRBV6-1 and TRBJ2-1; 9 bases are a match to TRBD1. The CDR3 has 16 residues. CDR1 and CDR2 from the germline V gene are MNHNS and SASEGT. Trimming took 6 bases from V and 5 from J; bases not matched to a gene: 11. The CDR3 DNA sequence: TGTGCCAGCAGGGAACTCGGACAGGGGTTGAACAATGAGCAGTTCTTC. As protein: CASRELGQGLNNEQFF.

The CDR3 DNA follows: TGTGCCAGCAGCCAAGGAGGGAATCAGCCCCAGCATTTT. Amino acid sequence: CASSQGGNQPQHF. This rearrangement joins TRBV4-2 to TRBJ1-5; D is ambiguous. The germline V and J ends were trimmed by 1 base and 4 bases, with 5 bases remaining between them. This CDR3 is 13 amino acids long. Per the germline V gene, CDR1 is LGHNA and CDR2 is YNFKEQ.